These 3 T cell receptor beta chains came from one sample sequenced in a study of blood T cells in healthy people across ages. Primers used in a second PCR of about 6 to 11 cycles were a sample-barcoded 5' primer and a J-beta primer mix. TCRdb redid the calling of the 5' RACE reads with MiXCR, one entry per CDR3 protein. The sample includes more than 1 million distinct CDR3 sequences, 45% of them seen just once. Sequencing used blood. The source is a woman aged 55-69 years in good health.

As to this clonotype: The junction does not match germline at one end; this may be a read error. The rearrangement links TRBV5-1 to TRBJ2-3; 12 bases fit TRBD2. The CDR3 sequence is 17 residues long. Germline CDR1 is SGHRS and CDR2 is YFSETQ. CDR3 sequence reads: CTSSPRLAGVRTDTQYF. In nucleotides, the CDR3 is TGCACCAGCAGCCCCCGACTAGCGGGAGTCAGGACAGATACGCAGTATTTT. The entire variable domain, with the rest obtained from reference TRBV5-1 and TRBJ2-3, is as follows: KAGVTQTPRYLIKTRGQQVTLSCSPISGHRSVSWYQQTPGQGLQFLFEYFSETQRNKGNFPGRFSGRQFSNSRSEMNVSTLELGDSALYLCTSSPRLAGVRTDTQYFGPGTRLTVL.

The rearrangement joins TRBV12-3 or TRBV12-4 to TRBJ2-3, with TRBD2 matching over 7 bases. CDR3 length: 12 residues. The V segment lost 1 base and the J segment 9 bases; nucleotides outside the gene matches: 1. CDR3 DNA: TGTGCCAGCAGTTTAGGACTAGCAACGCAGTATTTT. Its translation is CASSLGLATQYF.

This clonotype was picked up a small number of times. CDR3 bases: TGTGCCAGCTCGTATACAGGGACATCCTACAATGAGCAGTTCTTC. Protein: CASSYTGTSYNEQFF. The chain uses TRBV18 and TRBJ2-1; perhaps TRBD1 as D (6 bases). Trimming removed 6 bases at V and 1 base at J, with 13 bases between. Germline loops: CDR1 KGHSH, CDR2 LQKENI. The CDR3 totals 15 residues.